This T cell receptor (beta chain) was obtained from a study of identical twins. Findings and caveats of the study: Findings depended on cross-sectional statistics rather than tracking the same donors.

Addition of a universal primer site occurred through template switching, and cDNA carried unique molecular identifiers. Using its own MiXCR run on the 5' RACE reads, TCRdb lists one record per CDR3 protein. In the table there are some 590,000 distinct CDR3 sequences, approximately 9.6% of which are singletons. Germline V CDR1 and CDR2: MNHEY, SMNVEV (reference sequence). This CDR3 spans 16 amino acids. A remark on this clonotype: The antigen remains undetermined. A junction end diverges from the germline sequence, so it may reflect a read error.

The sample was also reused in another study, on yellow fever vaccine responses in identical twins.

This TCR derives from a woman aged 18-29 years in good health. The sequenced material came from PBMCs. The chain recombines TRBV27 with TRBJ2-1; TRBD2 might be the D (6 bases). CDR3 in DNA: TGTGCCAGCAGTTTGACGCGGGACGCTCTTACAAATGAACAGTTCTTC. Its protein is CASSLTRDALTNEQFF.